The 14 T cell receptor beta chains below were found in one sample sequenced in a study of cytomegalovirus exposure and HLA in healthy donors. Vbeta (60) and Jbeta (13) primers were used in the PCR. Data came from immunoSEQ multiplex PCR; TCRdb stores just in-frame clones and leaves some out. The sample lists 170,000 or so clones, 70% to 90% occurring once. Sequenced: PBMCs. These TCRs come from a girl aged 5 to 17 in good health and CMV-seropositive.

This clone appeared once. The V and J genes are TRBV7-9 and TRBJ1-1; maybe TRBD1 (6 bases). With 5 bases removed from V and 2 bases from J, the gap between germline ends came to 9 bases. Germline loops: CDR1 SEHNR, CDR2 FQNEAQ (reference sequence). The length of the CDR3 is 13 residues. The CDR3 loop is CASSTQGNTEAFF. As DNA, the CDR3 is TGTGCCAGCAGCACACAGGGTAACACTGAAGCTTTCTTT.

This rearrangement joins TRBV7-9 to TRBJ1-1; D might be TRBD1 (5 bases). This CDR3 has 13 amino acids. The V gene's germline CDR1 is SEHNR and CDR2 FQNEAQ (reference sequence). The ends were cut back, 5 bases at V and 6 bases at J, with 13 bases in the middle. As DNA, the CDR3 is TGTGCCAGCAGCCAGACAGCTCCCGCTGAAGCTTTCTTT. It yields the protein CASSQTAPAEAFF.

J is TRBJ2-1 and V is TRBV5-6, with 10 bases aligning to TRBD1. The CDR3 extends over 16 amino acids. Germline CDR1 SGHDT, CDR2 YYEEEE. The V gene end was trimmed by 2 bases and the J gene end by 4 bases; junction bases not matched to a gene: 6. This chain's CDR3 is CASSFAGTGEYNEQFF. In nucleotides, the CDR3 is TGTGCCAGCAGCTTTGCCGGGACAGGGGAATACAATGAGCAGTTCTTC.

V gene TRBV6-5 combines with J gene TRBJ1-5; 7 bases are a match to TRBD1. This CDR3 has 14 amino acids. The V gene's germline CDR1 is MNHEY and CDR2 SVGAGI. Trimming took 9 bases from V and 3 from J; bases not matched to a gene: 8. The DNA for the CDR3 is TGTGCCAGTTCAGGGGGGTGGGACAATCAGCCCCAGCATTTT. Its protein product is CASSGGWDNQPQHF.

This clone was detected only once. The J gene is TRBJ2-5, the V gene TRBV9, with 8 nucleotides matching TRBD2. The end of the DNA fits TRBJ2-7 better, so the J call may be wrong. The CDR3 consists of 16 residues. Germline-derived CDR1 and CDR2 are SGDLS and YYNGEE. The CDR3 nucleotides are TGTGCCAGCAGCGTAGGATCCACGGGGGGGGACTACGAGCAGTACTTC. This gives the protein CASSVGSTGGDYEQYF.

The V gene is TRBV9, the J gene TRBJ1-2; perhaps TRBD1 as D (5 bases). Germline V CDR1 and CDR2: SGDLS, YYNGEE. Trimming cost V 1 base and J 4 bases, with 11 bases left between them. This CDR3 contains 14 residues. CDR3 DNA: TGTGCCAGCAGCGTAACGGGACTCGGCTATGGCTACACCTTC. Translation gives CASSVTGLGYGYTF.

The CDR3 loop is CASSSGGEDYGYTF. The DNA of the CDR3 is TGTGCCAGCAGTTCAGGGGGAGAAGACTATGGCTACACCTTC. The rearrangement links TRBV28 to TRBJ1-2, with 7 bases that match TRBD1. The J segment lost 3 bases and the V segment lost 4 bases, leaving 5 bases of the junction unmatched. Per germline, CDR1 MDHEN and CDR2 SYDVKM. The length of the CDR3 is 14 residues.

J is TRBJ2-2 and V is TRBV9, with a possible D match to TRBD1 (6 bases). The CDR3 consists of 16 residues. Trimming took 1 base from V and 6 from J, leaving 16 bases between them. CDR1 and CDR2 (germline): SGDLS, YYNGEE. For the CDR3, the DNA is TGTGCCAGCAGCGTAAGGGTAGGGGGAACTCCCGGGGAGCTGTTTTTT. This encodes CASSVRVGGTPGELFF.

This clone was detected only once. This chain links TRBV2 with TRBJ1-1; D remains ambiguous. This CDR3 has 12 amino acids. Trimming left V 4 bases short and J 1 base short, with 4 bases between. The germline gives CDR1 SNHLY, CDR2 FYNNEI. The CDR3 DNA reads as TGTGCCAGCAGTGTCCAGAACACTGAAGCTTTCTTT. This encodes CASSVQNTEAFF.

The table lists this clone with a few counts. The chain recombines TRBV5-4 with TRBJ2-3; maybe TRBD1 (6 bases). CDR1 and CDR2 from the germline V gene are SGHNT and YYREEE (reference sequence). Trimming pared 4 bases from V and 6 bases from J, leaving 12 bases between. CDR3 length equals 13 residues. The CDR3 DNA reads as TGTGCCAGCAGCCCCAGGGGTGGGGATACGCAGTATTTT. Residues: CASSPRGGDTQYF.

The rearrangement uses TRBV5-1 and TRBJ1-1, with 9 bases matching TRBD1. V dropped 5 bases and J dropped 3; count of bases not matched to a gene: 11. Per germline, CDR1 SGHRS and CDR2 YFSETQ. This CDR3 spans 16 amino acids. CDR3 DNA: TGCGCCAGCAGACCGACAACAGGGGGCCCATACACTGAAGCTTTCTTT. Translating it yields CASRPTTGGPYTEAFF.

V and J are TRBV4-1 and TRBJ2-5, with D tentatively TRBD2 (6 bases). CDR1 is MGHRA and CDR2 is YSYEKL in the germline V gene. CDR3 length: 15 residues. Trimming removed 1 base at V and 0 bases at J, with 9 bases between. The CDR3 nucleotides are TGCGCCAGCAGCCAAGCCCCGGGAGACCAAGAGACCCAGTACTTC. It codes for CASSQAPGDQETQYF.

The chain recombines TRBV7-6 with TRBJ1-1; no definite D call. Trimming pared 5 bases from V and 1 base from J, leaving 8 bases between. Germline CDR1 is SGHVS and CDR2 is FNYEAQ. This CDR3 region has 13 residues. CDR3 in DNA: TGTGCCAGCAGCCACAGAACGAACACTGAAGCTTTCTTT. Translating it yields CASSHRTNTEAFF.

The sample holds one count of this clone. CDR3 region: CASSPGQNNYGYTF. The DNA of the CDR3 is TGCGCCAGCAGCCCCGGACAGAATAACTATGGCTACACCTTC. This rearrangement joins TRBV5-1 to TRBJ1-2; D is possibly TRBD1 (6 bases). V dropped 4 bases and J dropped 1 base, with 11 bases sitting between them. This CDR3 is 14 amino acids long. From germline, CDR1 is SGHRS and CDR2 YFSETQ.